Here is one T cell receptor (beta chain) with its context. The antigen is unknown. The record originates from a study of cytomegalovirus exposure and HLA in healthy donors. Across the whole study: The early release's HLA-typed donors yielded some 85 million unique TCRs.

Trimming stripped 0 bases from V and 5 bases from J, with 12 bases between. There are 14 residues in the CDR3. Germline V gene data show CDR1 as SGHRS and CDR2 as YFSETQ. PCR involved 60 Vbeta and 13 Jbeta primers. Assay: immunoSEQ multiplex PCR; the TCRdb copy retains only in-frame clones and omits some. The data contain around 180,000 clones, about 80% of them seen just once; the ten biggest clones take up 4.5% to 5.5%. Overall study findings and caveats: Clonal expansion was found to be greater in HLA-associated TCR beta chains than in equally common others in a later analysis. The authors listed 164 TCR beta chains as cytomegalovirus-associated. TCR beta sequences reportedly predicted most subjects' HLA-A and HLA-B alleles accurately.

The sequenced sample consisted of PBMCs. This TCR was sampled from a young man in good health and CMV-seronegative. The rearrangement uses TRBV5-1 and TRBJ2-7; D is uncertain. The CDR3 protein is CASSLALSVNEQYF. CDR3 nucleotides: TGCGCCAGCAGCTTGGCCCTTTCCGTAAACGAGCAGTACTTC.